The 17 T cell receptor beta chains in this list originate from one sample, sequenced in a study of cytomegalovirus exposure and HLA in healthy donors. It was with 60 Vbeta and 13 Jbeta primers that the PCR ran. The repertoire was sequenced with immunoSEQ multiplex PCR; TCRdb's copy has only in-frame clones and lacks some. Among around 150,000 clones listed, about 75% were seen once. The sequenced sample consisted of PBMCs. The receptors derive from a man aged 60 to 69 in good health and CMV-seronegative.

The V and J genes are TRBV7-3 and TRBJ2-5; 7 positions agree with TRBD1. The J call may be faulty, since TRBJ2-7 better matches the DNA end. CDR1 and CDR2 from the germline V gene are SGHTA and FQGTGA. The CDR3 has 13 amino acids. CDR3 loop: CASSRGGSYEQYF. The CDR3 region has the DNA TGTGCCAGCAGCCGAGGGGGCAGCTACGAGCAGTACTTC.

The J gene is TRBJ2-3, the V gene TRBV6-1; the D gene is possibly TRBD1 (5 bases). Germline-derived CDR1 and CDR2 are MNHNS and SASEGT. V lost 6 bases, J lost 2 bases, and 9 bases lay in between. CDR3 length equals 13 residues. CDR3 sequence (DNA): TGTGCCAGCAGCGAACAGGCCACAGATACGCAGTATTTT. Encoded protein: CASSEQATDTQYF.

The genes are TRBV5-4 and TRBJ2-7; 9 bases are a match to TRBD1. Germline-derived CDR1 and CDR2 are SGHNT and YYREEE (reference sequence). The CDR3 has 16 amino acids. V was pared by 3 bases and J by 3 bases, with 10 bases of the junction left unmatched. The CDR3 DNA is TGTGCCAGCAGCTCTAACCCGGGACAGGGCGGCTACGAGCAGTACTTC. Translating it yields CASSSNPGQGGYEQYF. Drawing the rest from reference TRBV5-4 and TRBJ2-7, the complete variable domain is ETGVTQSPTHLIKTRGQQVTLRCSSQSGHNTVSWYQQALGQGPQFIFQYYREEENGRGNFPPRFSGLQFPNYSSELNVNALELDDSALYLCASSSNPGQGGYEQYFGPGTRLTVT.

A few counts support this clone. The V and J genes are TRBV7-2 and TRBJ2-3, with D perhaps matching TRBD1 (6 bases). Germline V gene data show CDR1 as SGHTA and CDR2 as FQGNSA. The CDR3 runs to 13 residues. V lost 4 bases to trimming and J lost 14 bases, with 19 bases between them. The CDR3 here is CASSSLWGRPGYF. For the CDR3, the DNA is TGTGCCAGCAGCTCCCTGTGGGGGCGTCCGGGGTATTTT.

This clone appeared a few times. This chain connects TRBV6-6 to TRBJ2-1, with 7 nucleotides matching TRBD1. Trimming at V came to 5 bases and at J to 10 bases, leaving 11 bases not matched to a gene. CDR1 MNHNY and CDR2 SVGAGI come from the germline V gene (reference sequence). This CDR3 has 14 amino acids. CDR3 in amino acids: CASSPWDRPWEQFF. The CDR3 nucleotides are TGTGCCAGCAGTCCTTGGGACAGACCCTGGGAGCAGTTCTTC.

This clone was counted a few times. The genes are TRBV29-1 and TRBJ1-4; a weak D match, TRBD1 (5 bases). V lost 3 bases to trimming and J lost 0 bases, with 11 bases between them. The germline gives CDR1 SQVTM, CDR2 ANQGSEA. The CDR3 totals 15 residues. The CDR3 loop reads CSVEDTEATNEKLFF. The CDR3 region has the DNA TGCAGCGTTGAGGACACGGAAGCAACTAATGAAAAACTGTTTTTT. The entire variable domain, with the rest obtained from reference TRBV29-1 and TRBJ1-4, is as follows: SAVISQKPSRDICQRGTSLTIQCQVDSQVTMMFWYRQQPGQSLTLIATANQGSEATYESGFVIDKFPISRPNLTFSTLTVSNMSPEDSSIYLCSVEDTEATNEKLFFGSGTQLSVL.

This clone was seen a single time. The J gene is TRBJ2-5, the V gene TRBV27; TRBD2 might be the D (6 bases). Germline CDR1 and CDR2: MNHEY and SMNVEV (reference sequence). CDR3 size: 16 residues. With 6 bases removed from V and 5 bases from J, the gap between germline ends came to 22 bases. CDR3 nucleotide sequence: TGTGCCAGCAGCTTAGACTACGCTAGCGCTGGGGAGACCCAGTACTTC. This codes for CASSLDYASAGETQYF.

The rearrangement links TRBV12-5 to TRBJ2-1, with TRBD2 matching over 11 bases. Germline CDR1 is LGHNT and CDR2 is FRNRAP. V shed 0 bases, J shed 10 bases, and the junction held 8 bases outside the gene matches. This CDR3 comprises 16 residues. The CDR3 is CASGLVVGTSGQEQFF. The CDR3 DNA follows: TGTGCTAGTGGTTTGGTAGTCGGGACTAGCGGTCAAGAGCAGTTCTTC.

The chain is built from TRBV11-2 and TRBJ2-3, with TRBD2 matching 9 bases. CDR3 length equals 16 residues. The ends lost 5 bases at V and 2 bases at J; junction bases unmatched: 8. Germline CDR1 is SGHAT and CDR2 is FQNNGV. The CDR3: CASSPFAGGNTDTQYF. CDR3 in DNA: TGTGCCAGCAGCCCCTTCGCGGGAGGGAACACAGATACGCAGTATTTT. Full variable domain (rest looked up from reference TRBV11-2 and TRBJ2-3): EAGVAQSPRYKIIEKRQSVAFWCNPISGHATLYWYQQILGQGPKLLIQFQNNGVVDDSQLPKDRFSAERLKGVDSTLKIQPAKLEDSAVYLCASSPFAGGNTDTQYFGPGTRLTVL.

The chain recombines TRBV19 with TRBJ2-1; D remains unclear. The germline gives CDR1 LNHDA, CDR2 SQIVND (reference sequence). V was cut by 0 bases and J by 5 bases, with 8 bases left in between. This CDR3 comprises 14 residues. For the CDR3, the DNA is TGTGCCAGTAGTATAGATAGCACCCACAATGAGCAGTTCTTC. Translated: CASSIDSTHNEQFF.

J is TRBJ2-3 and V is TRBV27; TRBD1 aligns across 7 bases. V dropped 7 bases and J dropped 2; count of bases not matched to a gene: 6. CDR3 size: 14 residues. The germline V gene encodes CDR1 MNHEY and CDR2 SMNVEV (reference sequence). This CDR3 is CASTDDRVTDTQYF. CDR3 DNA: TGTGCCAGCACCGATGACAGGGTCACAGATACGCAGTATTTT.

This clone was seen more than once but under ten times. The CDR3 loop is CAITSGTGFYGYTF. The CDR3 nucleotides read TGTGCCATCACCTCCGGGACAGGGTTTTATGGCTACACCTTC. This chain links TRBV10-3 with TRBJ1-2; 9 bases map to TRBD1. From germline, CDR1 is ENHRY and CDR2 SYGVKD. The CDR3 is 14 residues long. V was clipped by 7 bases and J by 5 bases; unmatched bases: 8.

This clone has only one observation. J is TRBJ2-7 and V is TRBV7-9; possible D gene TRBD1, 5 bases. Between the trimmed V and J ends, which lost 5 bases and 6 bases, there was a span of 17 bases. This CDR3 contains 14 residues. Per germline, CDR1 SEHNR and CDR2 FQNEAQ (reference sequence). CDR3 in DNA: TGTGCCAGCAGCCTCGGTTCGCAAGGGGTCGAGCAGTACTTC. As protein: CASSLGSQGVEQYF.

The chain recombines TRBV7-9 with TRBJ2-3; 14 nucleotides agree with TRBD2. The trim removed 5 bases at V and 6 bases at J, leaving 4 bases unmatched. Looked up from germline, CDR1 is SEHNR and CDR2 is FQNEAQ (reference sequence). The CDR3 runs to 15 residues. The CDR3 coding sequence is TGTGCCAGCAGCCCAAGGACTAGCGGGGGGGATACGCAGTATTTT. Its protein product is CASSPRTSGGDTQYF.

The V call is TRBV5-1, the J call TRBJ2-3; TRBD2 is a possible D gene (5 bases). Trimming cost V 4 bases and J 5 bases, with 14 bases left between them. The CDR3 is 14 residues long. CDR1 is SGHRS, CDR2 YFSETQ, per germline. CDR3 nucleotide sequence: TGCGCCAGCAGCCCTAGAGGGCCGGGAGATACGCAGTATTTT. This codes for CASSPRGPGDTQYF.

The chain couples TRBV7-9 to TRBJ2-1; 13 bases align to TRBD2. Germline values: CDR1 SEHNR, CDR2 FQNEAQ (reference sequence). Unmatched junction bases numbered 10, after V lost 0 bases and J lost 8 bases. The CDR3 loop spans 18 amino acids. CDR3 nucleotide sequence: TGTGCCAGCAGCTTAGCCCCGCGGACTAGCGGGAGTCGCCATGAGCAGTTCTTC. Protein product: CASSLAPRTSGSRHEQFF.

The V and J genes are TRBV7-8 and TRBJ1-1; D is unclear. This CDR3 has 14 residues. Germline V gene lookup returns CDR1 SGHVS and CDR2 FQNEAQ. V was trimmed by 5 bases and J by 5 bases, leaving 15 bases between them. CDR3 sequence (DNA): TGTGCCAGCAGCCCTCTTTCTGGGGAGACTGAAGCTTTCTTT. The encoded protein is CASSPLSGETEAFF.